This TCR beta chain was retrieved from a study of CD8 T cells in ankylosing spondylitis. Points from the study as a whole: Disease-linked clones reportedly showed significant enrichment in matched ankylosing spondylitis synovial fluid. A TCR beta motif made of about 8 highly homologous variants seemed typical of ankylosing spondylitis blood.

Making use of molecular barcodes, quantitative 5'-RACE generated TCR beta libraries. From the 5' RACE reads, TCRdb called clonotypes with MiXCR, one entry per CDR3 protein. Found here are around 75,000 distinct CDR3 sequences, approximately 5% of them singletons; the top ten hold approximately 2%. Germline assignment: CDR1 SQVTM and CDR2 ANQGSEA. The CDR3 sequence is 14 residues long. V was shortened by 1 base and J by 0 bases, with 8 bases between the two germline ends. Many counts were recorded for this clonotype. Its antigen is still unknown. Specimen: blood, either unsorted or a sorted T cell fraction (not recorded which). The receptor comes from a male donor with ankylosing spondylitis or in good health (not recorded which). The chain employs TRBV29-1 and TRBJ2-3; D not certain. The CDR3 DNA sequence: TGCAGCGTTGAAGGAACAGTGAGCACAGATACGCAGTATTTT. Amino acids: CSVEGTVSTDTQYF.